This entry lists 21 T cell receptor beta chains sequenced from one sample in a study of cytomegalovirus exposure and HLA in healthy donors. Researchers ran the PCR with 60 Vbeta and 13 Jbeta primers. Profiling relied on immunoSEQ multiplex PCR, and the TCRdb table lists in-frame clones only, not all of them. The data show 150,000 to 200,000 clones, with 60% to 80% seen just once and about 14% held by the top ten. Input material: PBMCs. These receptors came from a man aged 50 or older in good health and CMV-seropositive.

In this sample, this clone turned up a few times. This chain uses TRBV28 with TRBJ2-2; D possibly corresponds to TRBD2 (5 bases). CDR3 length: 16 amino acids. Between the trimmed V and J ends, which lost 2 bases and 2 bases, there was a span of 12 bases. The germline CDR1 and CDR2 sequences are MDHEN and SYDVKM. Written as DNA, the CDR3 is TGTGCCAGCAGTTTAGGTCAGGACTTTAACACCGGGGAGCTGTTTTTT. Protein: CASSLGQDFNTGELFF.

The chain is built from TRBV11-2 and TRBJ2-7; 11 nucleotides match TRBD2. The CDR3 runs to 17 residues. Germline assignment: CDR1 SGHAT and CDR2 FQNNGV. The junction had 13 bases not matched to a gene; V was cut back by 5 bases and J by 4 bases. The chain's CDR3 is CASSRSTSGGSWYEQYF. In DNA, the CDR3 is TGTGCCAGCAGCAGATCTACTAGCGGGGGAAGCTGGTACGAGCAGTACTTC.

This clone came up a few times. This sequence joins TRBV13 and TRBJ2-2; 7 nucleotides line up with TRBD2. Germline CDR1 is PRHDT and CDR2 is FYEKMQ (reference sequence). The junction had 15 bases not matched to a gene; V was cut back by 2 bases and J by 0 bases. The CDR3 totals 20 residues. CDR3 coding DNA: TGTGCCAGCAGCTTACGGTTCGCTGCGTGGGAGGGAGCGAACACCGGGGAGCTGTTTTTT. Translated, it gives CASSLRFAAWEGANTGELFF. The full variable domain, in which reference TRBV13 and TRBJ2-2 provide the parts outside the CDR3, is AAGVIQSPRHLIKEKRETATLKCYPIPRHDTVYWYQQGPGQDPQFLISFYEKMQSDKGSIPDRFSAQQFSDYHSELNMSSLELGDSALYFCASSLRFAAWEGANTGELFFGEGSRLTVL.

V is TRBV6-1 and J is TRBJ2-2; D is unclear. V was trimmed by 6 bases and J by 4 bases, leaving 15 bases between them. The CDR3 is made up of 15 amino acids. CDR1 is MNHNS and CDR2 is SASEGT in the germline V gene. As DNA, the CDR3 is TGTGCCAGCAGAGAACCCGACGGAGTCACCGGGGAGCTGTTTTTT. This translates into CASREPDGVTGELFF.

This chain joins TRBV14 and TRBJ1-6, with a tentative D call TRBD1 (5 bases). V lost 1 base and J lost 7, with 11 bases in between. Per germline, CDR1 SGHDN and CDR2 FVKESK. The CDR3 runs 15 residues. The DNA of the CDR3 is TGTGCCAGCAGCCAAGCTCGGGCAGGGAATTCACCCCTCCACTTT. Encoded protein: CASSQARAGNSPLHF.

V and J are TRBV2 and TRBJ2-2; 11 nucleotides align to TRBD1. Germline CDR1 reads SNHLY; CDR2 reads FYNNEI. J was trimmed by 4 bases and V by 7 bases; bases with no gene match: 5. The CDR3 is 15 amino acids. DNA for the CDR3: TGTGCCAGCAAACGGACAGGGGGCGGCACCGGGGAGCTGTTTTTT. Translating it yields CASKRTGGGTGELFF.

This clone was found a few times. The gene calls are TRBV6-5 and TRBJ1-5, with unresolved D. The CDR3 runs 15 residues. V dropped 0 bases and J dropped 5 bases, with 11 bases sitting between them. Germline V CDR1 and CDR2: MNHEY, SVGAGI. The CDR3 DNA reads as TGTGCCAGCAGTTACTCGTCCTCCTTAGATCAGCCCCAGCATTTT. This codes for CASSYSSSLDQPQHF.

The rearrangement joins TRBV5-1 to TRBJ1-1; D remains unclear. The CDR3 contains 15 residues. Germline values: CDR1 SGHRS, CDR2 YFSETQ. The germline V and J ends were trimmed by 0 bases and 0 bases, with 9 bases remaining between them. CDR3 sequence: CASSLVRELNTEAFF. CDR3 sequence (DNA): TGCGCCAGCAGCTTGGTACGGGAACTGAACACTGAAGCTTTCTTT.

The chain is built from TRBV4-1 and TRBJ2-4; 8 positions agree with TRBD1. With V trimmed by 4 bases and J by 6 bases, 11 bases remained unmatched. This CDR3 has 16 amino acids. Germline-derived CDR1 and CDR2 are MGHRA and YSYEKL. CDR3 protein: CASSPRTGKSGNIQYF. The CDR3 region has the DNA TGCGCCAGCAGCCCAAGGACAGGGAAGTCGGGAAACATTCAGTACTTC.

The chain recombines TRBV5-4 with TRBJ2-3, with TRBD1 matching over 9 bases. J gave up 12 bases and V 3 bases, and 11 bases lay outside the gene matches. The length of the CDR3 is 14 residues. Germline V gives CDR1 SGHNT, CDR2 YYREEE (reference sequence). CDR3 coding DNA: TGTGCCAGCAGCTCGCCTCTCGGGACAGGGAACCAGTATTTT. This translates into CASSSPLGTGNQYF.

The chain links TRBV20-1 to TRBJ1-1; a possible D gene is TRBD1 (5 bases). From germline, CDR1 is DFQATT and CDR2 SNEGSKA (reference sequence). Trimming removed 3 bases from V and 10 bases from J, with 12 bases in between. The CDR3 contains 11 residues. CDR3 loop: CSARPQRGAFF. As DNA, the CDR3 is TGCAGTGCTAGGCCCCAAAGGGGAGCTTTCTTT.

This clone was observed a few times. The chain has TRBV5-5 and TRBJ1-1; D perhaps matches TRBD1 (6 bases). CDR1 and CDR2 (germline): SGHKS, YYEKEE (reference sequence). The CDR3 is 15 residues long. V was clipped by 4 bases and J by 0 bases, with 13 bases between them. The CDR3 region has the DNA TGTGCCAGCAGCCCAACCGGGACAATGAACACTGAAGCTTTCTTT. Protein product: CASSPTGTMNTEAFF.

This clone occurred a few times. This chain uses TRBV5-6 with TRBJ2-7; 7 bases agree with TRBD1. The CDR3 runs 14 residues. Germline assignment: CDR1 SGHDT and CDR2 YYEEEE. V shed 0 bases and J 6 bases; nucleotides not matched to a gene: 6. The CDR3 spells CASSLGTGVVEQYF. The CDR3 nucleotides are TGTGCCAGCAGCTTGGGCACAGGGGTAGTCGAGCAGTACTTC.

This sequence joins TRBV5-1 and TRBJ1-1, with D possibly TRBD1 on 6 matching bases. Between the trimmed V and J ends, which lost 4 bases and 1 base, there was a span of 17 bases. CDR3 size: 16 residues. Germline-derived CDR1 and CDR2 are SGHRS and YFSETQ. CDR3 region: CASSHTTAGANTEAFF. The CDR3, as DNA: TGCGCCAGCAGCCATACCACCGCAGGGGCGAACACTGAAGCTTTCTTT.

J is TRBJ2-7 and V is TRBV4-3; the D gene is possibly TRBD1 (5 bases). The CDR3 is 16 amino acids. Germline assignment: CDR1 LGHNA and CDR2 YSLEER. V gave up 1 base and J gave up 2 bases, with 15 bases separating them. The CDR3 sequence: CASSQVGDSHTYEQYF. The CDR3 DNA sequence: TGCGCCAGCAGCCAAGTAGGTGACAGCCACACCTACGAGCAGTACTTC.

V gene TRBV23-1 combines with J gene TRBJ1-5, with D uncertain. TRBV23-1 is designated an ORF whose function remains uncertain. The V end lost 10 bases, the J end lost 4 bases, and 14 bases lay between the germline ends. This CDR3 is built from 13 residues. The CDR3 sequence is CATHPRGNQPQHF. CDR3 bases: TGCGCCACCCATCCACGGGGTAATCAGCCCCAGCATTTT.

The V call is TRBV5-1, the J call TRBJ2-7; D possibly corresponds to TRBD2 (5 bases). Germline V gene data show CDR1 as SGHRS and CDR2 as YFSETQ. Trimming pared 0 bases from V and 0 bases from J, leaving 13 bases between. The CDR3 sequence is 16 residues long. CDR3 DNA sequence: TGCGCCAGCAGCTTGGCCGGAGGATCCGCCTCCTACGAGCAGTACTTC. Its protein is CASSLAGGSASYEQYF.

The V and J genes are TRBV6-1 and TRBJ1-1; no clear D. Trimming shortened V by 6 bases and J by 0 bases, and 5 bases separated the two germline ends. This CDR3 contains 12 residues. Germline CDR1 is MNHNS and CDR2 is SASEGT. The CDR3 spells CASRYVNTEAFF. The DNA for the CDR3 is TGTGCCAGCAGGTATGTGAACACTGAAGCTTTCTTT.

The V and J genes are TRBV6-5 and TRBJ2-7, with TRBD1 identical over 9 bases. CDR3 length: 15 residues. Germline V gene lookup returns CDR1 MNHEY and CDR2 SVGAGI. The J segment lost 3 bases and the V segment lost 3 bases, leaving 6 bases of the junction unmatched. CDR3 DNA: TGTGCCAGCAGTTATGTGGGGACAGGGAACTACGAGCAGTACGTC. Amino acid sequence: CASSYVGTGNYEQYV.

The J gene is TRBJ2-1, the V gene TRBV9; perhaps TRBD2 as D (5 bases). This CDR3 is built from 17 residues. Germline loops: CDR1 SGDLS, CDR2 YYNGEE. V was pared by 4 bases and J by 5 bases, with 22 bases between. CDR3 sequence (DNA): TGTGCCAGCAGCCCAGGCGGACTGGCGCCCCAGAACAATGAGCAGTTCTTC. Protein product: CASSPGGLAPQNNEQFF.

Written as DNA, the CDR3 is TGTGCCTGGATCTCCAGGGATGCGGAAAAACTGTTTTTT. It translates to CAWISRDAEKLFF. V gene TRBV30 combines with J gene TRBJ1-4; weak D call: TRBD1 (5 bases). Germline V gene lookup returns CDR1 GTSNPN and CDR2 SVGIG (reference sequence). Trimming removed 4 bases at V and 8 bases at J, with 14 bases between. The length of the CDR3 is 13 residues.